Following are 30 T cell receptor beta chains from one sample sequenced in a study of memory B cells and T cells in multiple sclerosis (dated by TCRdb to about 2018). These receptors' antigens are unknown. After CFSE-labeled PBMCs were cultured without a stimulus, the autoproliferating (CFSEdim) and non-proliferating (CFSEhi) T cell fractions were sequenced separately. A total of some 5x10^7 CFSE-labeled PBMCs were cultured for 7 days without stimulus, and replicate wells were then pooled. The library was built by means of the immunoSEQ multiplex PCR assay. TCRdb limited this immuneACCESS table to in-frame rearrangements with V and J called. A share of clones is missing; checked studies link under half to unresolved V genes, and the rest is unexplained. Counted in this sample were 30,000 or so clones; roughly 86% of them appeared once. Roughly 2.5% of the sample lies in the top ten. The sequenced sample consisted of PBMCs from blood kept in culture. Receptor source: a human donor with multiple sclerosis.

V gene TRBV12-5 combines with J gene TRBJ2-5; 11 positions agree with TRBD2. Germline loops: CDR1 LGHNT, CDR2 FRNRAP. The CDR3 is 14 amino acids. Trimming took 3 bases from V and 4 from J; bases not matched to a gene: 1. DNA for the CDR3: TGTGCTAGTGGTTTCGGGACTAGCGGAGAGACCCAGTACTTC. Its protein product is CASGFGTSGETQYF.

The chain uses TRBV27 and TRBJ2-2, with 16 positions matching TRBD2. The CDR3 is 16 residues long. Germline CDR1 MNHEY, CDR2 SMNVEV (reference sequence). J gave up 10 bases and V 4 bases, and 6 bases lay outside the gene matches. CDR3 loop: CASSSGTSGGGVELFF. CDR3 DNA sequence: TGTGCCAGCAGTTCCGGGACTAGCGGGGGGGGAGTGGAGCTGTTTTTT.

This clone was counted between two and nine times. The chain uses TRBV18 and TRBJ2-7; 9 bases agree with TRBD2. This CDR3 spans 15 amino acids. J lost 4 bases, V lost 0 bases, and 4 bases had no gene match. The germline V gene encodes CDR1 KGHSH and CDR2 LQKENI. CDR3 loop: CASSPPGLAGYEQYF. The CDR3 nucleotides read TGTGCCAGCTCACCACCGGGGCTAGCGGGATACGAGCAGTACTTC.

This clone was seen only a few times. V usage is TRBV6-6 and J usage is TRBJ1-2, with 7 bases fitting TRBD1. The V and J ends lost 5 bases and 4 bases, in that order; junction bases with no gene match: 4. This CDR3 is 13 amino acids long. The germline CDR1 and CDR2 sequences are MNHNY and SVGAGI (reference sequence). The CDR3 region is CASSGQVRYGYTF. The CDR3 DNA reads as TGTGCCAGCAGTGGACAGGTACGCTATGGCTACACCTTC.

This chain joins TRBV7-3 and TRBJ1-1, with D tentatively TRBD1 (5 bases). The germline gives CDR1 SGHTA, CDR2 FQGTGA. This CDR3 has 14 residues. Trimming pared 1 base from V and 1 base from J, leaving 7 bases between. DNA for the CDR3: TGTGCCAGCAGCTTAAGCCAGGGGAACACTGAAGCTTTCTTT. Translated: CASSLSQGNTEAFF. Based on the CDR3 plus reference TRBV7-3 and TRBJ1-1, the full variable domain is GAGVSQTPSNKVTEKGKYVELRCDPISGHTALYWYRQSLGQGPEFLIYFQGTGAADDSGLPNDRFFAVRPEGSVSTLKIQRTERGDSAVYLCASSLSQGNTEAFFGQGTRLTVV.

The rearrangement uses TRBV5-1 and TRBJ1-4; the D is unclear. Germline values: CDR1 SGHRS, CDR2 YFSETQ. This CDR3 spans 13 amino acids. Trimming stripped 2 bases from V and 7 bases from J, with 9 bases between. CDR3 nucleotides: TGCGCCAGCAGCTTCCTGACGGGTGAAAAACTGTTTTTT. Encoded protein: CASSFLTGEKLFF.

The V call is TRBV2, the J call TRBJ2-7, with TRBD1 matching 8 bases. The germline V gene encodes CDR1 SNHLY and CDR2 FYNNEI. The CDR3 runs 13 residues. The trim removed 8 bases at V and 5 bases at J, leaving 8 bases unmatched. The CDR3 coding sequence is TGTGCCAGCTACGGACAGGGAGTCCACGAGCAGTACTTC. Its protein is CASYGQGVHEQYF. Variable domain in full (rest from reference TRBV2 and TRBJ2-7): EPEVTQTPSHQVTQMGQEVILRCVPISNHLYFYWYRQILGQKVEFLVSFYNNEISEKSEIFDDQFSVERPDGSNFTLKIRSTKLEDSAMYFCASYGQGVHEQYFGPGTRLTVT.

The V and J genes are TRBV28 and TRBJ2-4; TRBD2 matches at 11 bases. Germline loops: CDR1 MDHEN, CDR2 SYDVKM. This CDR3 has 18 residues. Germline trimming cut 5 bases from V and 0 bases from J; bases unmatched to any gene: 9. CDR3 in DNA: TGTGCCAGCAGTCAGGGACTAGCGGACTTACTAGCCAAAAACATTCAGTACTTC. Encoded protein: CASSQGLADLLAKNIQYF.

The gene calls are TRBV19 and TRBJ1-5; perhaps TRBD1 as D (5 bases). This CDR3 has 15 residues. Trimming took off 6 bases at V and 3 bases at J, with 15 bases between the two ends. Germline lookup yields CDR1 LNHDA and CDR2 SQIVND (reference sequence). Here the CDR3 reads CASRTDGRNNQPQHF. CDR3 DNA sequence: TGTGCCAGTAGGACAGACGGACGGAACAATCAGCCCCAGCATTTT.

The chain employs TRBV7-3 and TRBJ2-7; D is perhaps TRBD2 (6 bases). Germline CDR1 and CDR2: SGHTA and FQGTGA. V lost 2 bases to trimming and J lost 2 bases, with 10 bases between them. This CDR3 contains 14 residues. DNA for the CDR3: TGTGCCAGCAGCTTAGGTAGCGGAGCCTACGAGCAGTACTTC. Its protein is CASSLGSGAYEQYF.

This chain links TRBV28 with TRBJ2-5; 8 bases map to TRBD1. The J call may not be correct, given that the DNA end is closer to TRBJ2-7. The CDR3 covers 17 residues. Per the germline V gene, CDR1 is MDHEN and CDR2 is SYDVKM. The CDR3 nucleotides read TGTGCCAGCAGTCCCCTTTTAGACAGGGGCCTCTCCTACGAGCAGTACTTC. Its translation is CASSPLLDRGLSYEQYF.

This clone came up once. The chain links TRBV2 to TRBJ2-5, with 8 positions matching TRBD2. The CDR3 runs 14 residues. Trimming took 3 bases from V and 4 from J; bases not matched to a gene: 4. Germline assignment: CDR1 SNHLY and CDR2 FYNNEI. The CDR3 protein is CASSDVRGGETQYF. CDR3 in DNA: TGTGCCAGCAGTGACGTCCGGGGGGGAGAGACCCAGTACTTC.

The V call is TRBV27, the J call TRBJ1-1; TRBD1 matches at 7 bases. With V trimmed by 7 bases and J by 1 base, 9 bases remained unmatched. The CDR3 is 15 amino acids. CDR1 and CDR2 (germline): MNHEY, SMNVEV (reference sequence). CDR3 DNA sequence: TGTGCCAGCACTGCAGGGGGACGCAGGAACACTGAAGCTTTCTTT. Encoded protein: CASTAGGRRNTEAFF.

The J gene is TRBJ2-5, the V gene TRBV9, with unresolved D. The CDR3 is 14 residues long. Trimming left V 0 bases short and J 8 bases short, with 14 bases between. Germline V gene sequence: CDR1 SGDLS, CDR2 YYNGEE. The CDR3 DNA sequence: TGTGCCAGCAGCGTAGTAGGAGAGGCTGTAACCCAGTACTTC. Translating gives CASSVVGEAVTQYF.

V usage is TRBV4-1 and J usage is TRBJ2-3; maybe TRBD2 (6 bases). Germline V lookup: CDR1 MGHRA, CDR2 YSYEKL. Trimming shortened V by 3 bases and J by 7 bases, and 11 bases separated the two germline ends. The CDR3 runs to 13 residues. Here the CDR3 reads CASSHVLANTQYF. CDR3 coding DNA: TGCGCCAGCAGCCACGTACTAGCAAATACGCAGTATTTT.

CDR3 sequence: CASGGGGAGYTF. The CDR3 coding sequence is TGTGCCAGCGGGGGCGGAGGGGCTGGCTACACCTTC. The chain uses TRBV5-4 and TRBJ1-2; D perhaps matches TRBD1 (6 bases). CDR1 SGHNT and CDR2 YYREEE come from the germline V gene (reference sequence). The CDR3 contains 12 residues. Trimming took 7 bases from V and 7 from J, leaving 14 bases between them. Full variable domain (missing parts from reference TRBV5-4 and TRBJ1-2): ETGVTQSPTHLIKTRGQQVTLRCSSQSGHNTVSWYQQALGQGPQFIFQYYREEENGRGNFPPRFSGLQFPNYSSELNVNALELDDSALYLCASGGGGAGYTFGSGTRLTVV.

This chain uses TRBV5-1 with TRBJ1-2, with 7 positions matching TRBD1. With 4 bases clipped from V and 3 bases from J, the junction kept 3 bases outside the gene matches. Germline V gene sequence: CDR1 SGHRS, CDR2 YFSETQ. This CDR3 contains 13 residues. CDR3 in DNA: TGCGCCAGCAGCCCGGGACAGTACTATGGCTACACCTTC. This codes for CASSPGQYYGYTF. Full variable domain (rest looked up from reference TRBV5-1 and TRBJ1-2): KAGVTQTPRYLIKTRGQQVTLSCSPISGHRSVSWYQQTPGQGLQFLFEYFSETQRNKGNFPGRFSGRQFSNSRSEMNVSTLELGDSALYLCASSPGQYYGYTFGSGTRLTVV.

This clone has more than one count but fewer than ten. V and J are TRBV18 and TRBJ1-3; D is ambiguous. Trimming left V 0 bases short and J 0 bases short, with 6 bases between. Germline CDR1 and CDR2: KGHSH and LQKENI. The CDR3 is 15 amino acids. In DNA, the CDR3 is TGTGCCAGCTCACCACCGAAGAGCTCTGGAAACACCATATATTTT. Protein sequence: CASSPPKSSGNTIYF.

The rearrangement joins TRBV10-3 to TRBJ2-7; unclear D gene. Trimming pared 0 bases from V and 0 bases from J, leaving 6 bases between. Germline V lookup: CDR1 ENHRY, CDR2 SYGVKD. The CDR3 extends over 14 amino acids. CDR3 in amino acids: CAISESGSSYEQYF. The CDR3 coding sequence is TGTGCCATCAGTGAGTCGGGCAGCTCCTACGAGCAGTACTTC.

In regard to this clone: Distinct nucleotide sequences in the sample also encode this CDR3. V usage is TRBV20-1 and J usage is TRBJ2-5; D is unclear. Between the trimmed V and J ends, which lost 6 bases and 5 bases, there was a span of 7 bases. The CDR3 covers 10 residues. Germline V gene lookup returns CDR1 DFQATT and CDR2 SNEGSKA (reference sequence). Here the CDR3 reads CSASKETQYF. The CDR3 nucleotides read TGCAGTGCCTCTAAGGAGACCCAGTACTTC.

This chain joins TRBV7-9 and TRBJ2-7; D remains unclear. Germline assignment: CDR1 SEHNR and CDR2 FQNEAQ (reference sequence). This CDR3 is built from 13 residues. Trimming took 4 bases from V and 5 from J, leaving 12 bases between them. CDR3 bases: TGTGCCAGCAGCTCCGATGGGGTCCACGAGCAGTACTTC. The encoded protein is CASSSDGVHEQYF.

The chain joins TRBV9 to TRBJ2-7; TRBD2 might be the D (5 bases). V was cut by 4 bases and J by 1 base, with 15 bases left in between. This CDR3 has 15 amino acids. Germline CDR1 reads SGDLS; CDR2 reads YYNGEE. This chain's CDR3 is CASSPRGGGSYEQYF. DNA for the CDR3: TGTGCCAGCAGCCCCCGGGGTGGCGGTTCCTACGAGCAGTACTTC.

This rearrangement joins TRBV18 to TRBJ2-5; D unclear. V lost 2 bases and J 0 bases, leaving 10 bases between the germline ends. CDR1 KGHSH and CDR2 LQKENI come from the germline V gene. This CDR3 has 15 residues. The CDR3: CASSPNTLNQETQYF. The CDR3 DNA is TGTGCCAGCTCACCAAACACACTCAACCAAGAGACCCAGTACTTC.

This rearrangement joins TRBV6-1 to TRBJ2-3; the D gene is possibly TRBD1 (5 bases). V lost 10 bases and J 0 bases, leaving 17 bases between the germline ends. The CDR3 contains 15 residues. In germline, CDR1 is MNHNS, CDR2 SASEGT. The chain's CDR3 is CATTRTKTSTDTQYF. The CDR3 DNA sequence: TGTGCCACAACACGGACAAAAACTAGCACAGATACGCAGTATTTT.

The CDR3 nucleotides read TGTGCCAGCAGCCAACAGGGGGCTTACGAGCAGTACTTC. Protein sequence: CASSQQGAYEQYF. The V call is TRBV6-6, the J call TRBJ2-7; 9 positions agree with TRBD1. The CDR3 spans 13 residues. V trimming: 6 bases; J trimming: 4 bases; junction bases outside the gene matches: 4. The germline CDR1 and CDR2 sequences are MNHNY and SVGAGI (reference sequence).

The chain joins TRBV30 to TRBJ2-1, with D possibly TRBD1 on 6 matching bases. Germline lookup yields CDR1 GTSNPN and CDR2 SVGIG (reference sequence). The V end was cut by 4 bases, the J end by 0 bases, with 10 bases between. This CDR3 spans 14 amino acids. The CDR3 protein is CAWNTGTSYNEQFF. The CDR3 region has the DNA TGTGCCTGGAATACAGGGACCTCCTACAATGAGCAGTTCTTC.

CDR3: CASSPGLWETQYF. The CDR3 bases are TGTGCCAGCAGCCCGGGACTGTGGGAGACCCAGTACTTC. This chain links TRBV7-9 with TRBJ2-5, with D perhaps matching TRBD2 (6 bases). The CDR3 consists of 13 residues. V shed 5 bases and J shed 5 bases, with 12 bases lying between them. Looked up from germline, CDR1 is SEHNR and CDR2 is FQNEAQ (reference sequence).

The rearrangement links TRBV7-9 to TRBJ2-2, with 7 bases matching TRBD1. CDR3 length: 16 residues. Per germline, CDR1 SEHNR and CDR2 FQNEAQ (reference sequence). J was trimmed by 1 base and V by 1 base; bases with no gene match: 3. The CDR3 region has the DNA TGTGCCAGCAGCTTAGGGACAGGAGGGAACACCGGGGAGCTGTTTTTT. This encodes CASSLGTGGNTGELFF.

The gene calls are TRBV6-1 and TRBJ1-1, with D uncertain. CDR1 and CDR2 (germline): MNHNS, SASEGT. The CDR3 has 14 residues. V lost 6 bases and J lost 4, with 15 bases in between. The CDR3 DNA follows: TGTGCCAGCAGCGATAGACAAGGGCCCACTGAAGCTTTCTTT. It is translated as CASSDRQGPTEAFF.

The gene calls are TRBV5-1 and TRBJ2-7; 9 nucleotides match TRBD1. Germline V gene sequence: CDR1 SGHRS, CDR2 YFSETQ. The CDR3 contains 15 residues. The ends lost 4 bases at V and 1 base at J; junction bases unmatched: 6. The CDR3: CASSPGTGLSYEQYF. The CDR3 DNA follows: TGCGCCAGCAGCCCTGGGACAGGGCTTTCCTACGAGCAGTACTTC.